The next 28 T cell receptor beta chains were all read from a single sample in a study of blood T cell repertoires in COVID-19. Produced via immunoSEQ multiplex PCR; TCRdb's table is partial and in-frame only. The sample lists around 440,000 clones; about nine tenths were seen once. The sequencing input was peripheral blood. The receptors stem from a woman between 50 and 59 years old with COVID-19, enrolled during active disease.

The J gene is TRBJ2-3, the V gene TRBV2; 7 nucleotides line up with TRBD1. The V and J ends lost 3 bases and 6 bases, in that order; junction bases with no gene match: 6. The germline V gene has CDR1 SNHLY and CDR2 FYNNEI. The CDR3 extends over 14 amino acids. CDR3 DNA sequence: TGTGCCAGCAGTGATGACAGGGTTGATGATACGCAGTATTTT. Translation: CASSDDRVDDTQYF.

V usage is TRBV5-1 and J usage is TRBJ1-1; 8 bases are shared with TRBD1. The V gene end was trimmed by 4 bases and the J gene end by 8 bases; junction bases not matched to a gene: 16. This CDR3 is built from 16 residues. Germline CDR1 SGHRS, CDR2 YFSETQ. The CDR3 spells CASSIGQGADQAEAFF. CDR3 sequence (DNA): TGCGCCAGCAGCATAGGACAGGGCGCCGACCAGGCCGAAGCTTTCTTT.

This chain uses TRBV29-1 with TRBJ1-1; 9 bases align to TRBD1. CDR1 is SQVTM and CDR2 is ANQGSEA in the germline V gene. CDR3 length: 12 amino acids. The V and J ends lost 5 bases and 5 bases, in that order; junction bases with no gene match: 3. CDR3 sequence reads: CSVRQGETEAFF. CDR3 coding DNA: TGCAGCGTTCGACAGGGGGAAACTGAAGCTTTCTTT. The full variable domain, rest sourced from reference TRBV29-1 and TRBJ1-1, is SAVISQKPSRDICQRGTSLTIQCQVDSQVTMMFWYRQQPGQSLTLIATANQGSEATYESGFVIDKFPISRPNLTFSTLTVSNMSPEDSSIYLCSVRQGETEAFFGQGTRLTVV.

The genes are TRBV5-6 and TRBJ2-4; D remains ambiguous. The CDR3 spans 14 residues. CDR1 is SGHDT, CDR2 YYEEEE, per germline. Trimming removed 2 bases from V and 0 bases from J, with 6 bases in between. For the CDR3, the DNA is TGTGCCAGCAGCTTCGAACTAGCCAAAAACATTCAGTACTTC. Its translation: CASSFELAKNIQYF.

V is TRBV30 and J is TRBJ2-3; D not certain. Germline V CDR1 and CDR2: GTSNPN, SVGIG (reference sequence). The CDR3 runs to 13 residues. Trimming pared 5 bases from V and 4 bases from J, leaving 13 bases between. CDR3 DNA: TGTGCCTGGGGCCCCCTTTTCGCAGATACGCAGTATTTT. Encoded protein: CAWGPLFADTQYF.

V usage is TRBV7-6 and J usage is TRBJ2-1; D may be TRBD2 (6 bases). Trimming left V 4 bases short and J 4 bases short, with 14 bases between. The CDR3 consists of 15 residues. Per the germline V gene, CDR1 is SGHVS and CDR2 is FNYEAQ. CDR3 nucleotides: TGTGCCAGCAGCTACAACGGGGGAAAGTACAATGAGCAGTTCTTC. It specifies CASSYNGGKYNEQFF.

This chain links TRBV6-5 with TRBJ2-3; 8 nucleotides line up with TRBD1. V gave up 0 bases and J gave up 2 bases; unmatched junction bases: 4. Germline V lookup: CDR1 MNHEY, CDR2 SVGAGI. The CDR3 runs 16 residues. Written as DNA, the CDR3 is TGTGCCAGCAGTTACTCTCAGGGGGCTGTCACAGATACGCAGTATTTT. It encodes CASSYSQGAVTDTQYF.

The chain is built from TRBV5-6 and TRBJ1-1; D gene uncertain. Trimming stripped 4 bases from V and 7 bases from J, with 23 bases between. The CDR3 covers 16 residues. Germline V lookup: CDR1 SGHDT, CDR2 YYEEEE. CDR3 region: CASSPYSYMGGSEAFF. The CDR3 DNA follows: TGTGCCAGCAGCCCTTACTCTTATATGGGAGGGAGTGAAGCTTTCTTT.

This chain joins TRBV30 and TRBJ1-1; 11 nucleotides align to TRBD1. The CDR3 contains 14 residues. Trimming removed 3 bases from V and 6 bases from J; junction bases left unmatched: 6. Germline V gene sequence: CDR1 GTSNPN, CDR2 SVGIG (reference sequence). Here the CDR3 reads CAWRKGQGVPEAFF. DNA of the CDR3: TGTGCCTGGAGAAAGGGACAGGGGGTCCCTGAAGCTTTCTTT.

The rearrangement joins TRBV14 to TRBJ1-6; D call uncertain. This CDR3 region has 17 residues. The V end was cut by 1 base, the J end by 0 bases, with 10 bases between. CDR1 and CDR2 (germline): SGHDN, FVKESK. In DNA, the CDR3 is TGTGCCAGCAGCCAAGGACTCTCGAGCTCCTATAATTCACCCCTCCACTTT. This codes for CASSQGLSSSYNSPLHF.

The CDR3 here is CASSQRDRDSGNTIYF. The CDR3 nucleotides read TGTGCCAGCAGCCAGCGGGACAGAGACTCTGGAAACACCATATATTTT. V usage is TRBV4-2 and J usage is TRBJ1-3; 7 nucleotides line up with TRBD1. The CDR3 spans 16 residues. V shed 3 bases, J shed 0 bases, and the junction held 5 bases outside the gene matches. Germline V CDR1 and CDR2: LGHNA, YNFKEQ.

The chain joins TRBV5-1 to TRBJ1-2; D unclear. V gave up 3 bases and J gave up 0 bases, with 9 bases separating them. Germline V gene data show CDR1 as SGHRS and CDR2 as YFSETQ. This CDR3 has 14 amino acids. CDR3 DNA sequence: TGCGCCAGCAGCTCGAGATTAGCTAACTATGGCTACACCTTC. Translating gives CASSSRLANYGYTF.

The chain combines TRBV5-1 with TRBJ2-3, with TRBD2 matching over 8 bases. The ends lost 3 bases at V and 6 bases at J; junction bases unmatched: 6. This CDR3 is 14 amino acids long. Germline CDR1 is SGHRS and CDR2 is YFSETQ. The CDR3 coding sequence is TGCGCCAGCAGCTCGGCGGGGGGATCGGATACGCAGTATTTT. Its translation is CASSSAGGSDTQYF. The full variable domain, completed using reference TRBV5-1 and TRBJ2-3, is KAGVTQTPRYLIKTRGQQVTLSCSPISGHRSVSWYQQTPGQGLQFLFEYFSETQRNKGNFPGRFSGRQFSNSRSEMNVSTLELGDSALYLCASSSAGGSDTQYFGPGTRLTVL.

The chain recombines TRBV11-1 with TRBJ1-1, with D unclear. V lost 2 bases, J lost 6 bases, and 10 bases lay in between. The CDR3 has 13 residues. Germline V CDR1 and CDR2: SGHAT, FQDESV (reference sequence). The CDR3 nucleotides are TGTGCCAGCAGCTTAACGGTCGGGGCTGAAGCTTTCTTT. The encoded protein is CASSLTVGAEAFF.

CDR3 sequence: CASSFSTESYGYTF. The CDR3 nucleotides are TGTGCCAGCAGCTTTTCGACAGAATCCTATGGCTACACCTTC. J is TRBJ1-2 and V is TRBV5-4, with D tentatively TRBD1 (5 bases). Between the trimmed V and J ends, which lost 2 bases and 4 bases, there was a span of 12 bases. The CDR3 consists of 14 residues. Germline V gene sequence: CDR1 SGHNT, CDR2 YYREEE (reference sequence).

The chain recombines TRBV30 with TRBJ2-7; 8 bases align to TRBD1. V gave up 3 bases and J gave up 3 bases; unmatched junction bases: 4. CDR3 length: 13 residues. Germline V CDR1 and CDR2: GTSNPN, SVGIG (reference sequence). CDR3 nucleotide sequence: TGTGCCTGGAGGGGCGGACAGGGCTACGAGCAGTACTTC. Its translation is CAWRGGQGYEQYF.

This clone has just a few counts. J is TRBJ2-1 and V is TRBV23-1; a possible D gene is TRBD1 (6 bases). TRBV23-1 is reported as an ORF; its role is uncertain. Trimming removed 5 bases from V and 5 bases from J, with 16 bases in between. The CDR3 totals 15 residues. CDR3: CASSKDSTFHNEQFF. CDR3 DNA sequence: TGCGCCAGCAGTAAGGACAGCACTTTCCACAATGAGCAGTTCTTC.

This clone has just one count. The CDR3 DNA sequence: TGTGCCAGCAGCTTATCTCGACAGGGGGCGCGGAACACTGAAGCTTTCTTT. Translated: CASSLSRQGARNTEAFF. The V call is TRBV7-9, the J call TRBJ1-1; 10 nucleotides match TRBD1. The CDR3 spans 17 residues. The junction had 7 bases not matched to a gene; V was cut back by 2 bases and J by 1 base. Germline V gene lookup returns CDR1 SEHNR and CDR2 FQNEAQ (reference sequence).

CDR3 coding DNA: TGTGCCAGCAGCCATGGGCGGGGTGGAATCGCGAACACCATATATTTT. It is translated as CASSHGRGGIANTIYF. J is TRBJ1-3 and V is TRBV3-1 (or the pseudogene TRBV3-2), with D uncertain. Per germline, CDR1 LGHDT and CDR2 YNNKEL (reference sequence). V lost 3 bases, J lost 7 bases, and 19 bases lay in between. The CDR3 sequence is 16 residues long.

The chain recombines TRBV3-1 (or the pseudogene TRBV3-2) with TRBJ1-4; D is unclear. The germline V gene encodes CDR1 LGHDT and CDR2 YNNKEL (reference sequence). V was trimmed by 2 bases and J by 0 bases, leaving 7 bases between them. The CDR3 is made up of 15 amino acids. The CDR3 sequence: CASSQSEATNEKLFF. In DNA, the CDR3 is TGTGCCAGCAGCCAATCAGAAGCAACTAATGAAAAACTGTTTTTT.

J is TRBJ2-1 and V is TRBV5-1, with TRBD2 identical over 13 bases. This CDR3 region has 16 residues. V was pared by 4 bases and J by 9 bases, with 10 bases of the junction left unmatched. Per the germline V gene, CDR1 is SGHRS and CDR2 is YFSETQ. CDR3 sequence: CASSILLAGGPSEQFF. CDR3 DNA: TGCGCCAGCAGCATTCTACTAGCGGGGGGGCCCAGTGAGCAGTTCTTC.

The chain carries TRBV18 and TRBJ2-5; 9 nucleotides line up with TRBD2. This CDR3 has 13 residues. The V and J ends lost 7 bases and 4 bases, in that order; junction bases with no gene match: 4. Germline lookup yields CDR1 KGHSH and CDR2 LQKENI. In DNA, the CDR3 is TGTGCCAGCTTTAGCGGGGGAGCAGAGACCCAGTACTTC. This gives the protein CASFSGGAETQYF.

This chain's CDR3 is CASRALRGTEAFF. As DNA, the CDR3 is TGTGCCAGCAGGGCTCTGAGAGGCACTGAAGCTTTCTTT. The J gene is TRBJ1-1, the V gene TRBV7-2; D is uncertain. This CDR3 comprises 13 residues. Germline CDR1 and CDR2: SGHTA and FQGNSA. V gave up 6 bases and J gave up 4 bases, with 12 bases separating them.

V is TRBV6-5 and J is TRBJ1-2, with D possibly TRBD1 on 6 matching bases. The V end lost 7 bases, the J end lost 5 bases, and 14 bases lay between the germline ends. This CDR3 contains 13 residues. In germline, CDR1 is MNHEY, CDR2 SVGAGI. For the CDR3, the DNA is TGTGCCAGCACCACGACAGGTTTATATGGCTACACCTTC. This translates into CASTTTGLYGYTF.

The chain is built from TRBV6-1 and TRBJ1-6; 7 bases are a match to TRBD1. The CDR3 runs 20 residues. The V and J ends lost 1 base and 8 bases, in that order; junction bases with no gene match: 20. Per the germline V gene, CDR1 is MNHNS and CDR2 is SASEGT. CDR3 amino acids: CASSEGYLSRPDRTDSPLHF. The CDR3 DNA is TGTGCCAGCAGTGAAGGGTACCTCAGTAGACCGGACAGGACGGATTCACCCCTCCACTTT.

This rearrangement joins TRBV27 to TRBJ2-5; TRBD2 matches 7 bases. CDR1 is MNHEY and CDR2 is SMNVEV in the germline V gene (reference sequence). Losses at the gene ends were 6 bases for V and 5 bases for J; bases not matched to a gene: 12. This CDR3 is 15 amino acids long. The DNA of the CDR3 is TGTGCCAGCAGCCGCCGCCCTAGCGGCTGGGAGACCCAGTACTTC. It encodes CASSRRPSGWETQYF.

This clone was counted a single time. This rearrangement joins TRBV27 to TRBJ2-7; 7 bases map to TRBD2. The CDR3 length is 14 residues. Germline CDR1 is MNHEY and CDR2 is SMNVEV (reference sequence). V trimming: 2 bases; J trimming: 6 bases; junction bases outside the gene matches: 7. The CDR3 reads CASSLRGPGGEQYF. The CDR3 DNA is TGTGCCAGCAGTTTAAGGGGTCCGGGGGGCGAGCAGTACTTC.

This clone has a single count. The J gene is TRBJ1-3, the V gene TRBV5-1; tentative D call: TRBD1 (6 bases). The V end lost 4 bases, the J end lost 4 bases, and 12 bases lay between the germline ends. Germline CDR1 SGHRS, CDR2 YFSETQ. There are 14 residues in the CDR3. This chain's CDR3 is CASSGGARGNTIYF. The DNA of the CDR3 is TGCGCCAGCAGCGGGGGCGCGAGGGGAAACACCATATATTTT.